This TCR beta chain was identified in a study of blood T cell repertoires in COVID-19. On the study more broadly: PBMCs, B-cell-depleted T cells, or T cells provided the cDNA or gDNA that made up the material.

Libraries were prepared by immunoSEQ multiplex PCR; TCRdb keeps only in-frame clonotypes and omits some of them. The sample consists of tens of thousands of clones, roughly 73% of them appearing once. V was trimmed by 4 bases and J by 6 bases, leaving 21 bases between them. The CDR3 is made up of 16 amino acids. Germline CDR1 and CDR2: LGHDT and YNNKEL (reference sequence). This TCR was sampled from a man older than 75 with acute or convalescent COVID-19. This chain uses TRBV3-1 (or the pseudogene TRBV3-2) with TRBJ2-5; D is perhaps TRBD2 (7 bases). Sequencing used peripheral blood. The CDR3 nucleotides read TGTGCCAGCAGCCCCCCCAACGGAGGGGGGGGGAAGACCCAGTACTTC. This gives the protein CASSPPNGGGGKTQYF.